This T cell receptor beta chain was recorded in a study of regulatory T cells in long-lasting Graves disease (dated by TCRdb to the early 2020s). Background for the entire study: Patients with newly diagnosed Graves' disease had been on antithyroid drugs for under 3 months. Persistent Graves' disease patients were compared with newly diagnosed Graves' disease patients by peripheral blood TCR sequencing and RNA sequencing. The study took place in China and was registered as a clinical trial. A total of roughly 35 samples underwent TCR sequencing: about 13 from persistent and about 20 from newly diagnosed Graves' disease patients.

Trimmed from V: 4 bases; trimmed from J: 6 bases; junction bases lacking a gene match: 5. Based on the germline V gene, the CDR1 and CDR2 sequences are SGHAT and FQNNGV. Its CDR3 holds 13 amino acids, cysteine through phenylalanine. Only the CDR3 part of the read is kept: 39 bases, read in frame from the first base. The sample's time point label, decoded: newly diagnosed GD, antithyroid drugs for less than 3 months. For both TCR sequencing and RNA sequencing, RNA was extracted from PBMCs in TRIzol. Graves' disease was diagnosed according to American Thyroid Association guidelines. Patients were recruited from an endocrinology department in Xi'an, China. From each patient, 7.5 to 9.5 milliliters of peripheral blood was collected into an EDTA anticoagulant tube. PBMCs were isolated by Ficoll Paque Plus density gradient separation without further T cell sorting. An Agilent 2100 Bioanalyzer and agarose gel were used to check RNA quality, and a NanoDrop 2000 was used to measure RNA concentration.

The library came from multiplex PCR. The sequencing machine was an Illumina HiSeq 4000. TCR beta libraries were built with iRepertoire HTBI primers and Arm-PCR amplification of CDR3 regions. Before sequencing, the PCR products underwent gel purification. As for the original processing: Gene usage analysis of CDR3 amino acid clonotypes relied on the roughly 60 TRBV and around 14 TRBJ segments identified across samples. COPE and FqMerger were used to merge filtered high-quality paired reads into contigs. Contigs were aligned with BLAST to IMGT TRBV, TRBD and TRBJ reference genes, and CDR3 was defined per IMGT. Highly expanded clones were defined as clonotypes with a frequency above 0.1%. Repertoire diversity was measured by Shannon entropy, and V-J evenness by the Gini coefficient. Clonotypes shared by more than one individual were considered public. TCRdb passed the public sequencing reads through fastp at Q25 and MiXCR, retaining productive beta sequences. Every entry covers one CDR3 protein and lists the most common genes and DNA from its rows. The V and J calls and clone size come from TCRdb's table, not from the authors' own analysis. Across this sample there are 420,000 or so distinct CDR3 sequences, with roughly 17% seen only once. The top ten constitute 20% to 25% of the sample.

Study-level results and caveats: More public clonotypes were shared among persistent patients (under 3,000) than among newly diagnosed patients (more than 950). Because the primary lesion, thyroid tissue, could not be accessed, the study looked at peripheral blood alone. Lower TCR Shannon entropy and fewer highly expanded clones were observed in persistent Graves' disease patients than in newly diagnosed patients, which suggested clonal expansion. The authors acknowledged the small sample size as a limitation that may reduce accuracy. Persistent disease showed preferential use of TRBV28, TRBJ1-2 and TRBJ2-5, whereas newly diagnosed disease favored TRBV20-1 and TRBJ2-1. Sequencing and analysis were restricted to the TCR beta chain.

Of note for this clonotype: Its antigen target is currently unknown. This sequence may be a read error, since a much larger clone differs from it by one base.

These records were also assigned to another study, of T cells in Graves' hyperthyroidism and ophthalmopathy. According to the second study: Stable Graves' hyperthyroidism was defined as no progression to ophthalmopathy during 18 months of follow-up. The hyperthyroidism patients were between 18 and 65 years old and newly diagnosed, with a disease duration of less than 2 months. Patients with uncontrolled infections, other autoimmune diseases, pregnancy or lactation were excluded. Diagnoses relied on clinical symptoms, serum thyroxine and TRAb, thyroid ultrasound and orbital computed tomography. The TCR CDR3 was subjected to a first round of RT-PCR using the HTBI primer set and the Qiagen OneStep RT-PCR kit. Blood samples also contained most of the expanded thyroid clonotypes (frequency above 0.001), which suggests that blood repertoires may reflect thyroid immune responses. Ophthalmopathy was separated from stable hyperthyroidism by a 13 V-J signature model, with 85% to 90% sensitivity and just over 81% specificity obtained in cross-validation and 80%/75% obtained in testing. In validation, the model predicted progression to ophthalmopathy a median of around 6.5 months before onset, with approximately 70% sensitivity and nearly 75% specificity. To identify TCR V-J signatures that set the groups apart, the researchers used a discovery cohort of about a hundred patients, made up of 40 to 45 with Graves' ophthalmopathy and 57 with stable Graves' hyperthyroidism. An independent validation cohort of around 19 hyperthyroidism patients and 17 patients who later progressed to ophthalmopathy tested prospective prediction of ophthalmopathy. The 100 discovery patients were divided at random into training and test sets in a 7:3 ratio. In roughly six Graves' hyperthyroidism patients, the study also compared T-cell repertoires from thyroid tissue with T-cell repertoires from blood. After sampling, hyperthyroidism patients received methimazole starting at 30 mg daily, and ophthalmopathy patients received high-dose intravenous methylprednisolone. The libraries were constructed in a second round of multiplex PCR and then size-selected and purified. Paired-end sequencing of the libraries was performed with 100 bp reads on an Illumina HiSeq2000. SOAPnuke was used to process the raw data, throwing out any read that contained adapters or uncalled bases, had a mean Phred below 15, or lacked an exact constant-primer or identifier match. COPE v1.2.5 was used to merge the high-quality paired reads, and each unique nucleotide sequence was defined as a clonotype. MiTCR v1.1 was used to align the clonotypes against IMGT TRBV, TRBD and TRBJ reference segments. The analysis was restricted to V-J combinations with a frequency above 0.0001, which together covered over 99% of the repertoires. The TCS score was defined as the ratio of F50 (clonal expansion) to E x V (chaos), calculated using BLOSUM62-based TCRdist between CDR3 peptides within each V-J. Welch's t-statistics and random forest reduced roughly 530 V-J features to under 15, which were used in a naive Bayes classifier (R e1071). Sample size was not statistically predetermined, and blinding of investigators to group allocation was not performed. According to the paper, TCR Vbeta CDR3 sequencing was carried out on about 140 peripheral blood samples, which came from 40 to 45 ophthalmopathy, under 80 hyperthyroidism and roughly 17 progressor patients.

The chain is assembled from TRBV11-2 and TRBJ2-7, with 8 bases in between that match TRBD1. Here the sequenced sample was peripheral blood mononuclear cells (PBMCs), taken at new diagnosis, from a patient treated with antithyroid drugs. This clonotype was obtained from a young woman with Graves disease. Donor details come from another sample of the same person, matched by shared clones. The CDR3 is CASSSGQGAEQYF. Here is the DNA: TGTGCCAGCAGCTCAGGACAGGGTGCCGAGCAGTACTTC.